Listed below are T cell receptor beta chains from one sample, sequenced in a study of T cells in localized non-small cell lung cancer. Some clones are missing from TCRdb's copy, which holds only in-frame ones; the method was immunoSEQ multiplex PCR. The sample gives 40,000 or so clones, 79% of which show up once; approximately 30% is in the top ten. The source was PBMCs, collected before any cancer treatment. Source of these receptors: a woman aged 40-70 years with stage II squamous cell lung carcinoma. Each CDR3 is given with its conserved first and last residue. D genes are given only for firm matches. Clone size, where shown, is once, few, many, or a class for clones that have expanded.

V,size,J,D,CDR3,DNA
TRBV19,NA,TRBJ1-4,NA,CASSISGEEKLFF,TGTGCCAGTAGTATTTCCGGGGAGGAAAAACTGTTTTTT
TRBV7-6,NA,TRBJ1-5,NA,CASSEGGANQPQHF,TGTGCCAGCAGCGAAGGGGGGGCCAATCAGCCCCAGCATTTT
TRBV5-6,NA,TRBJ1-2,NA,CASSPPNGPGYTF,TGTGCCAGCAGCCCTCCAAACGGACCCGGCTACACCTTC
TRBV19,few,TRBJ2-1,TRBD2,CASSTVLLAGGGNEQFF,TGTGCCAGTAGTACCGTCCTTCTAGCGGGAGGGGGTAATGAGCAGTTCTTC
TRBV6-5,once,TRBJ1-5,TRBD1,CASRPTGGSQPQHF,TGTGCCAGCAGGCCTACAGGGGGCTCTCAGCCCCAGCATTTT
TRBV2,NA,TRBJ2-2,NA,CASRTELDTGELFF,TGTGCCAGCAGGACAGAGTTAGACACCGGGGAGCTGTTTTTT
TRBV18,NA,TRBJ2-2,NA,CASSLVIDGELFF,TGTGCCAGCTCCCTAGTAATCGACGGGGAGCTGTTTTTT
TRBV5-1,NA,TRBJ2-5,NA,CASSLVGLQETQYF,TGCGCCAGCAGCTTGGTGGGACTCCAAGAGACCCAGTACTTC
TRBV28,NA,TRBJ2-5,TRBD1,CASNRRQGWETQYF,TGTGCCAGCAACAGAAGACAGGGTTGGGAGACCCAGTACTTC
TRBV4-1,NA,TRBJ1-1,NA,CASSQGTASGTEAFF,TGCGCCAGCAGCCAAGGAACAGCCTCGGGCACTGAAGCTTTCTTT
TRBV5-4,NA,TRBJ1-2,NA,CASSGDGNYGYTF,TGTGCCAGCAGCGGCGACGGGAACTATGGCTACACCTTC
TRBV28,NA,TRBJ2-1,TRBD2,CASSTPLLAIDEQFF,TGTGCCAGCAGCACCCCCCTACTAGCGATAGATGAGCAGTTCTTC
TRBV7-2,NA,TRBJ2-1,TRBD2,CASSYASGRNEQFF,TGTGCCAGCAGCTACGCTAGCGGGAGGAATGAGCAGTTCTTC
TRBV5-4,NA,TRBJ2-5,NA,CASSLERRSAQETQYF,TGTGCCAGCAGTCTGGAGCGGAGGTCCGCCCAAGAGACCCAGTACTTC
TRBV2,NA,TRBJ2-5,NA,CASGEWETQYF,TGTGCCAGCGGCGAATGGGAGACCCAGTACTTC
TRBV18,NA,TRBJ2-1,TRBD2,CASSPLAGGSYNEQFF,TGTGCCAGCTCACCACTAGCGGGGGGATCTTACAATGAGCAGTTCTTC
TRBV5-1,NA,TRBJ1-3,NA,CASSLWGGAGNTIYF,TGCGCCAGCAGCTTGTGGGGGGGCGCTGGAAACACCATATATTTT